The rows below give T cell receptor beta chains drawn from one sample of a study of blood T cell repertoires in COVID-19. Sequencing used immunoSEQ multiplex PCR; TCRdb keeps in-frame clones, though not all of them. The table records around 86,000 clones, approximately 89% of them present only once. The sequencing sample was made of peripheral blood. These receptors were obtained from a human donor with acute or convalescent COVID-19. The donor label of this sample is uncertain. Both conserved end residues are part of each CDR3. D genes are given only for firm matches. Part of the rows lack a size; the others show once, few, many or a class for expanded clones.

J: TRBJ1-1
D: NA
size: few
V: TRBV2
length: 16
CDR3: CASGLGRGSLNTEAFF
DNA: TGTGCCAGCGGACTTGGGCGCGGTTCCTTGAACACTGAAGCTTTCTTT

J: TRBJ2-7
D: NA
size: NA
V: TRBV2
length: 15
CDR3: CASSGGGGAAYEQYF
DNA: TGTGCCAGCAGTGGTGGGGGCGGAGCAGCCTACGAGCAGTACTTC

J: TRBJ2-7
D: TRBD2
size: NA
V: TRBV9
length: 18
CDR3: CASSALPTGQRGVSEQYF
DNA: TGTGCCAGCAGCGCCCTCCCTACTGGGCAGCGGGGGGTCTCCGAGCAGTACTTC

J: TRBJ1-3
D: NA
size: NA
V: TRBV20-1
length: 14
CDR3: CSASGGGSGNTIYF
DNA: TGCAGTGCTAGTGGGGGGGGGTCCGGAAACACCATATATTTT

J: TRBJ2-7
D: NA
size: NA
V: TRBV28
length: 15
CDR3: CASSTPARAAYEQYF
DNA: TGTGCCAGCAGTACCCCCGCCAGGGCGGCCTACGAGCAGTACTTC

J: TRBJ1-3
D: NA
size: NA
V: TRBV11-2
length: 12
CDR3: CASSFLRNTIYF
DNA: TGTGCCAGCAGCTTCCTCCGAAACACCATATATTTT

J: TRBJ2-3
D: TRBD1
size: NA
V: TRBV24-1
length: 15
CDR3: CATSDYDRGRDTQYF
DNA: TGTGCCACCAGTGATTATGACAGGGGGAGAGATACGCAGTATTTT

J: TRBJ2-2
D: NA
size: NA
V: TRBV29-1
length: 13
CDR3: CSALPPGAGELFF
DNA: TGCAGCGCATTACCACCGGGGGCCGGGGAGCTGTTTTTT

J: TRBJ1-1
D: NA
size: NA
V: TRBV5-4
length: 14
CDR3: CASSAGHSNTEAFF
DNA: TGTGCCAGCAGCGCAGGACACTCGAACACTGAAGCTTTCTTT

J: TRBJ1-2
D: NA
size: NA
V: TRBV5-4
length: 12
CDR3: CASSLVGGGYTF
DNA: TGTGCCAGCAGCTTGGTAGGCGGAGGCTACACCTTC

J: TRBJ1-1
D: NA
size: few
V: TRBV2
length: 11
CDR3: CAPAGGTEAFF
DNA: TGTGCCCCAGCAGGTGGTACTGAAGCTTTCTTT

J: TRBJ2-7
D: NA
size: NA
V: TRBV27
length: 15
CDR3: CASSSTGTIAYEQYF
DNA: TGTGCCAGCAGTTCAACCGGGACAATCGCCTACGAGCAGTACTTC

J: TRBJ1-2
D: TRBD1
size: NA
V: TRBV4-1
length: 14
CDR3: CASRPGQTNYGYTF
DNA: TGCGCCAGCAGACCGGGACAGACTAACTATGGCTACACCTTC

J: TRBJ2-3
D: NA
size: NA
V: TRBV7-2
length: 16
CDR3: CASSLTGAPTTDTQYF
DNA: TGTGCCAGCAGCTTAACTGGGGCTCCGACTACAGATACGCAGTATTTT

J: TRBJ1-6
D: TRBD1
size: NA
V: TRBV7-3
length: 15
CDR3: CASSLTGTGNSPLHF
DNA: TGTGCCAGCAGCTTAACCGGGACAGGGAATTCACCCCTCCACTTT

J: TRBJ1-2
D: NA
size: NA
V: TRBV5-6
length: 16
CDR3: CASSLRSGGIHYGYTF
DNA: TGTGCCAGCAGCTTGAGATCTGGGGGGATCCACTATGGCTACACCTTC

J: TRBJ1-5
D: NA
size: NA
V: TRBV6-1
length: 17
CDR3: CASSEVHRAYSNQPQHF
DNA: TGTGCCAGCAGTGAAGTACACAGGGCATATAGCAATCAGCCCCAGCATTTT

J: TRBJ1-6
D: NA
size: NA
V: TRBV5-1
length: 14
CDR3: CASSLEVGQSPLHF
DNA: TGCGCCAGCAGCTTGGAAGTCGGACAGTCACCCCTCCACTTT

J: TRBJ1-3
D: NA
size: few
V: TRBV24-1
length: 15
CDR3: CATSDGSLSGNTIYF
DNA: TGTGCCACCAGTGACGGGTCCCTATCGGGAAACACCATATATTTT

J: TRBJ1-2
D: NA
size: few
V: TRBV28
length: 11
CDR3: CASSLGLGYTF
DNA: TGTGCCAGCAGTTTGGGCCTCGGCTACACCTTC

J: TRBJ2-7
D: TRBD1
size: NA
V: TRBV5-1
length: 15
CDR3: CASSLDGQGTYEQYF
DNA: TGCGCCAGCAGCTTGGACGGACAGGGTACCTACGAGCAGTACTTC

J: TRBJ2-3
D: TRBD1
size: NA
V: TRBV6-5
length: 15
CDR3: CASSKGQVWGDTQYF
DNA: TGTGCCAGCAGCAAGGGACAGGTCTGGGGAGATACGCAGTATTTT

J: TRBJ2-1
D: TRBD1
size: NA
V: TRBV7-9
length: 15
CDR3: CASSLTGVGYNEQFF
DNA: TGTGCCAGCAGCCTGACAGGGGTGGGCTACAATGAGCAGTTCTTC

J: TRBJ2-5
D: TRBD1
size: NA
V: TRBV18
length: 16
CDR3: CASSPPRGTGEETQYF
DNA: TGTGCCAGCTCACCACCGCGTGGGACAGGGGAGGAGACCCAGTACTTC

J: TRBJ2-5
D: NA
size: once
V: TRBV19
length: 16
CDR3: CASSSGGLPPRETQYF
DNA: TGTGCCAGTAGTTCAGGGGGACTGCCTCCACGAGAGACCCAGTACTTC

J: TRBJ2-7
D: NA
size: NA
V: TRBV9
length: 14
CDR3: CASSGGPFSYEQYF
DNA: TGTGCCAGCAGCGGGGGCCCTTTCTCCTACGAGCAGTACTTC

J: TRBJ1-3
D: NA
size: NA
V: TRBV3-1/TRBV3-2
length: 15
CDR3: CASSQEKTDSNTIYF
DNA: TGTGCCAGCAGCCAAGAGAAGACAGACTCAAACACCATATATTTT

J: TRBJ2-3
D: TRBD1
size: NA
V: TRBV5-1
length: 15
CDR3: CASSYRTGRTDTQYF
DNA: TGCGCCAGCAGCTACCGGACAGGGCGTACAGATACGCAGTATTTT

J: TRBJ2-7
D: TRBD1
size: NA
V: TRBV15
length: 16
CDR3: CATSSVTGSGSYEQYF
DNA: TGTGCCACCAGCAGCGTGACAGGGTCAGGGTCCTACGAGCAGTACTTC

J: TRBJ2-2
D: NA
size: NA
V: TRBV2
length: 14
CDR3: CASSELGTGGELFF
DNA: TGTGCCAGCAGTGAACTGGGTACGGGCGGGGAGCTGTTTTTT

J: TRBJ1-4
D: TRBD1
size: NA
V: TRBV2
length: 17
CDR3: CASSSLGQGAVLGKLFF
DNA: TGTGCCAGCTCCTCCTTGGGACAGGGGGCGGTTCTTGGAAAACTGTTTTTT

J: TRBJ2-7
D: TRBD1
size: few
V: TRBV6-1
length: 15
CDR3: CASSDGTGGKYEQYF
DNA: TGTGCCAGCAGTGACGGGACAGGGGGTAAATACGAGCAGTACTTC

J: TRBJ2-5
D: NA
size: once
V: TRBV18
length: 15
CDR3: CASSKNAGREETQYF
DNA: TGTGCCAGCTCCAAAAATGCGGGACGAGAAGAGACCCAGTACTTC

J: TRBJ2-7
D: NA
size: NA
V: TRBV19
length: 15
CDR3: CASSIAVDSSYEQCF
DNA: TGTGCCAGTAGTATAGCGGTAGACAGCTCCTACGAGCAGTGCTTC

J: TRBJ2-2
D: TRBD1
size: NA
V: TRBV3-1/TRBV3-2
length: 14
CDR3: CASSSGGRTGVLFF
DNA: TGTGCCAGCAGCTCAGGGGGCAGGACCGGGGTGCTGTTTTTT

J: TRBJ2-3
D: TRBD1
size: NA
V: TRBV19
length: 13
CDR3: CASRATGGDTQYF
DNA: TGTGCCAGTAGGGCGACAGGGGGAGATACGCAGTATTTT

J: TRBJ1-5
D: NA
size: NA
V: TRBV19
length: 16
CDR3: CASSIGITGPHQPQHF
DNA: TGTGCCAGTAGTATAGGCATCACAGGGCCGCATCAGCCCCAGCATTTT